The 21 T cell receptor beta chains below come from one sample, sequenced in a study of PD-1 blockade in classical Hodgkin lymphoma. The table came from immunoSEQ multiplex PCR; TCRdb's copy has only in-frame clones and leaves some out. This sample has nearly 60,000 clones, with around 90% found just once. Every single patient, without exception, relapsed after autologous stem cell transplantation, and brentuximab vedotin exposure varied. Sequenced material: peripheral blood mononuclear cells (PBMCs), taken before the second cycle of nivolumab. Source of these receptors: a human donor with classical Hodgkin lymphoma.

V is TRBV4-2 and J is TRBJ2-7; D perhaps matches TRBD2 (5 bases). Germline-derived CDR1 and CDR2 are LGHNA and YNFKEQ. This CDR3 spans 14 amino acids. Trimming pared 0 bases from V and 1 base from J, leaving 7 bases between. The CDR3 DNA reads as TGTGCCAGCAGCCAAGATCGGGATTCCTACGAGCAGTACTTC. Its translation: CASSQDRDSYEQYF.

As for this clone: The junction departs from germline at one end; a sequencing error may be responsible. This chain links TRBV27 with TRBJ2-1; D is unresolved. This CDR3 has 13 residues. Germline CDR1 reads MNHEY; CDR2 reads SMNVEV (reference sequence). For the CDR3, the DNA is TGTGCCAGCAGTTCTTCTCTCTCCGAGATTTCGGTCTTC. Protein product: CASSSSLSEISVF.

The chain recombines TRBV5-4 with TRBJ2-7; 7 bases map to TRBD2. The CDR3 covers 15 residues. From germline, CDR1 is SGHNT and CDR2 YYREEE (reference sequence). The ends lost 2 bases at V and 3 bases at J; junction bases unmatched: 8. The CDR3 DNA is TGTGCCAGCAGCTTCTCAGGCGGGGGAAGCTACGAGCAGTACTTC. This encodes CASSFSGGGSYEQYF.

This chain connects TRBV19 to TRBJ1-2, with unresolved D. The germline V and J ends were trimmed by 8 bases and 6 bases, with 13 bases remaining between them. The CDR3 is 12 residues long. Per germline, CDR1 LNHDA and CDR2 SQIVND (reference sequence). This CDR3 is CASRLPMNGYTF. The CDR3, as DNA: TGTGCCAGTCGACTCCCTATGAATGGCTACACCTTC.

Turning to this clone: At one boundary the junction diverges from the germline segment, which might be a read error. The chain recombines TRBV4-2 with TRBJ1-2; maybe TRBD1 (5 bases). This CDR3 contains 14 residues. Germline lookup yields CDR1 LGHNA and CDR2 YNFKEQ. The CDR3 spells CASSKEGPWEGYTF. CDR3 nucleotides: TGTGCCAGCAGCAAAGAGGGACCCTGGGAAGGCTACACCTTC.

The rearrangement links TRBV10-3 to TRBJ2-5; 8 positions agree with TRBD2. CDR1 and CDR2 from the germline V gene are ENHRY and SYGVKD. The junction had 5 bases not matched to a gene; V was cut back by 3 bases and J by 5 bases. The CDR3 extends over 14 amino acids. CDR3 nucleotides: TGTGCCATCAGTGACCCCGGGGGGGACGAGACCCAGTACTTC. Its translation: CAISDPGGDETQYF.

The chain has TRBV14 and TRBJ2-1; no firm D call. Germline V gives CDR1 SGHDN, CDR2 FVKESK. Trimming took off 3 bases at V and 0 bases at J, with 15 bases between the two ends. CDR3 length equals 17 residues. CDR3 sequence: CASSHKIIGSSYNEQFF. The CDR3 DNA reads as TGTGCCAGCAGCCATAAGATCATCGGTAGCTCCTACAATGAGCAGTTCTTC.

The rearrangement links TRBV28 to TRBJ2-5; no clear D gene. CDR3 length: 12 residues. V was cut by 4 bases and J by 4 bases, with 7 bases left in between. Germline V gene lookup returns CDR1 MDHEN and CDR2 SYDVKM. The CDR3: CASSSPRETQYF. CDR3 in DNA: TGTGCCAGCAGTTCTCCCCGAGAGACCCAGTACTTC.

For the CDR3, the DNA is TGTGCAAGTCGCTTAGCGGATTCAGATACGATCTTTGGAAACACCATATATTTT. Amino acid sequence: CASRLADSDTIFGNTIYF. The V gene is TRBV12-2, the J gene TRBJ1-3. TRBV12-2 is a pseudogene. This CDR3 region has 18 residues.

This chain's CDR3 is CASSPGGSGNTIYF. The CDR3 nucleotides are TGTGCCAGCAGCCCGGGGGGCTCTGGAAACACCATATATTTT. The chain carries TRBV9 and TRBJ1-3; possible D gene TRBD1, 5 bases. V lost 4 bases and J lost 0, with 8 bases in between. Per the germline V gene, CDR1 is SGDLS and CDR2 is YYNGEE. This CDR3 comprises 14 residues.

The genes are TRBV2 and TRBJ2-5; D may be TRBD1 or TRBD2 (5 bases each). The J call may be wrong; the DNA end is better matched by TRBJ2-7. This CDR3 comprises 16 residues. Germline V gives CDR1 SNHLY, CDR2 FYNNEI. CDR3 nucleotides: TGTGCCAGCACTGGAACACCGGGACCGAGCTCCTACGAGCAGTACTTC. Its translation: CASTGTPGPSSYEQYF.

The V gene is TRBV29-1, the J gene TRBJ2-7; 7 bases line up with TRBD1. The length of the CDR3 is 13 residues. V shed 5 bases, J shed 3 bases, and the junction held 7 bases outside the gene matches. Per germline, CDR1 SQVTM and CDR2 ANQGSEA. CDR3: CSVSRSGGYEQYF. The CDR3, as DNA: TGCAGCGTTTCCCGATCAGGGGGCTACGAGCAGTACTTC.

The V and J genes are TRBV4-2 and TRBJ2-7, with 8 bases aligning to TRBD1. J lost 4 bases, V lost 4 bases, and 9 bases had no gene match. CDR1 and CDR2 from the germline V gene are LGHNA and YNFKEQ. CDR3 length: 15 residues. As DNA, the CDR3 is TGTGCCAGCAGCCCCAGTAGGACAGGGACGTACGAGCAGTACTTC. Its protein product is CASSPSRTGTYEQYF.

The chain combines TRBV12-2 with TRBJ2-4. TRBV12-2 is given as a pseudogene. The CDR3 runs 17 residues. The CDR3 loop reads CASRLGLGGKAKNIQYF. The DNA for the CDR3 is TGTGCAAGTCGCTTAGGACTTGGGGGTAAAGCCAAAAACATTCAGTACTTC.

This rearrangement joins TRBV4-3 to TRBJ2-1, with D possibly matching TRBD2 (5 bases). The CDR3 spans 16 residues. Germline-derived CDR1 and CDR2 are LGHNA and YSLEER. With 0 bases removed from V and 0 bases from J, the gap between germline ends came to 9 bases. The CDR3 DNA reads TGCGCCAGCAGCCAAGAGGGTGGGAGCTCCTACAATGAGCAGTTCTTC. Translated: CASSQEGGSSYNEQFF.

The chain joins TRBV2 to TRBJ2-3; tentatively, D is TRBD2 (6 bases). CDR3 length equals 15 residues. Germline-derived CDR1 and CDR2 are SNHLY and FYNNEI. Trimming shortened V by 7 bases and J by 0 bases, and 14 bases separated the two germline ends. CDR3 amino acids: CASTKLAESTDTQYF. CDR3 bases: TGTGCCAGCACCAAACTAGCTGAGAGCACAGATACGCAGTATTTT.

The rearrangement joins TRBV27 to TRBJ2-7, with D possibly being TRBD2 (6 bases). V lost 3 bases and J 1 base, leaving 10 bases between the germline ends. The length of the CDR3 is 14 residues. CDR1 and CDR2 (germline): MNHEY, SMNVEV (reference sequence). This chain's CDR3 is CASSFSGRSYEQYF. The CDR3 nucleotides are TGTGCCAGCAGTTTTTCGGGGAGGTCCTACGAGCAGTACTTC.

The CDR3, as DNA: TGTGCCAGCAGTTTAGTGGCGGGAGACACCGGGGAGCTGTTTTTT. Its protein product is CASSLVAGDTGELFF. The J gene is TRBJ2-2, the V gene TRBV27; 7 bases map to TRBD2. CDR1 and CDR2 from the germline V gene are MNHEY and SMNVEV (reference sequence). The CDR3 is 15 amino acids. Trimming cost V 2 bases and J 3 bases; bases outside gene matches: 3.

This clone occurred a few times. V gene TRBV25-1 combines with J gene TRBJ1-1; 7 bases map to TRBD1. CDR3 size: 13 residues. The trim removed 7 bases at V and 4 bases at J, leaving 6 bases unmatched. CDR1 and CDR2 from the germline V gene are MGHDK and SYGVNS. The CDR3 is CASKTGWGTEAFF. CDR3 nucleotide sequence: TGTGCCAGCAAGACAGGGTGGGGCACTGAAGCTTTCTTT.

This chain joins TRBV5-1 and TRBJ2-5, with D unresolved. In germline, CDR1 is SGHRS, CDR2 YFSETQ. CDR3 size: 15 residues. The germline V and J ends were trimmed by 4 bases and 0 bases, with 13 bases remaining between them. The CDR3 bases are TGCGCCAGCAGCGGCGGAAAAGAGTACCAAGAGACCCAGTACTTC. Protein: CASSGGKEYQETQYF.

This chain joins TRBV6-1 and TRBJ1-5, with D perhaps matching TRBD1 (6 bases). V was pared by 8 bases and J by 4 bases, with 18 bases between. The germline CDR1 and CDR2 sequences are MNHNS and SASEGT. There are 15 residues in the CDR3. The CDR3 nucleotides read TGTGCCAGCGGTGGGGGGGGCGCATGGAATCAGCCCCAGCATTTT. Translated: CASGGGGAWNQPQHF.